The present T cell receptor (beta chain) was sequenced within a study of T-cell reconstitution after alpha-beta-depleted transplantation in children. During its preparation, the TCRbeta library received unique molecular identifiers. TCRdb re-called the PCR reads through MiXCR, storing one row per CDR3 protein. The sample has about 500,000 distinct CDR3 sequences, over 9.5% seen once. The CDR3 totals 18 residues. CDR1 is LGHDT, CDR2 YNNKEL, per germline (reference sequence). J lost 0 bases, V lost 0 bases, and 6 bases had no gene match. This chain uses TRBV3-1 with TRBJ2-1, with 9 bases identical to TRBD2. The sample consisted of PBMCs, mostly from graft donor cells, taken 180 days after TCRalphabeta/CD19-depleted stem cell transplant. This TCR was sampled from a female patient aged 2-10 years who had a stem cell transplant for aplastic anemia, so the T cells may come from the graft donor. In DNA form, the CDR3 reads TGTGCCAGCAGCCAAGATCAGGCTAGCGGGGCCTCCTACAATGAGCAGTTCTTC. Amino acid sequence: CASSQDQASGASYNEQFF.